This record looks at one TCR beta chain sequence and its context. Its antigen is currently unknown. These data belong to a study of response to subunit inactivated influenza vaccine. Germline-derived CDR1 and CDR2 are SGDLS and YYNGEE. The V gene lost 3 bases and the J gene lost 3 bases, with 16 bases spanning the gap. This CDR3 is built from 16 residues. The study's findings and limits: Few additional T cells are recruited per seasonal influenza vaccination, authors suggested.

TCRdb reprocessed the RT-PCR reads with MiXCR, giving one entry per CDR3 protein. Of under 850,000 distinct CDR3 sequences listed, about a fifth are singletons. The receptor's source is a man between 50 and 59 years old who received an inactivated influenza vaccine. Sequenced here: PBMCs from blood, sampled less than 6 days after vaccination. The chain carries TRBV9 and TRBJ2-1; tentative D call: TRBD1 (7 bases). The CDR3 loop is CASSADGGGFYNEQFF. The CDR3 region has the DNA TGTGCCAGCAGCGCCGATGGAGGGGGCTTCTACAATGAGCAGTTCTTC.